The present T cell receptor (beta chain) was sequenced within a study of early T cells in non-severe SARS-CoV-2 infection. TCRdb called the 5' RACE reads again in MiXCR, with one record for every CDR3 protein. The sample yields roughly 20,000 distinct CDR3 sequences, 4% to 4.5% seen once. Germline-derived CDR1 and CDR2 are KGHSH and LQKENI. The CDR3 is 17 residues long. V lost 3 bases to trimming and J lost 0 bases; unmatched junction nucleotides: 10. The receptor was derived from an adult who was a healthcare worker with PCR-confirmed SARS-CoV-2 infection or an uninfected control (not recorded which). The V call is TRBV18, the J call TRBJ1-1; 7 bases match TRBD1. Source material: whole blood. CDR3 bases: TGTGCCAGCTCACCGAGAAGCTCCGGGACAGTGAACACTGAAGCTTTCTTT. Its translation: CASSPRSSGTVNTEAFF.